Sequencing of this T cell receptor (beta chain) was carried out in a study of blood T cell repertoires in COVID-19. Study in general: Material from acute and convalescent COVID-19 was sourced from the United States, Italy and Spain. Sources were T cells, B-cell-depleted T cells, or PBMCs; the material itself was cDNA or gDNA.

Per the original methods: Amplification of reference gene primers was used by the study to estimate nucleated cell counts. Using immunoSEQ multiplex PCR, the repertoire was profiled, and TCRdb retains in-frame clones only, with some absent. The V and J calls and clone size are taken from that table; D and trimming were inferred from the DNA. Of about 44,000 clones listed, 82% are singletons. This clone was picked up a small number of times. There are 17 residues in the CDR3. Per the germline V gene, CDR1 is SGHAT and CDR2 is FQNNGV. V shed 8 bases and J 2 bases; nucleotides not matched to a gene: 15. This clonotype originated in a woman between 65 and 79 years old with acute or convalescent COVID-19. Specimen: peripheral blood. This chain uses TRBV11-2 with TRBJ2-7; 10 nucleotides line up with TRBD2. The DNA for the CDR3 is TGTGCCAGCCGGAAGCGGGAGGGCCTGGTTGCGCCCTACGAGCAGTACTTC. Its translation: CASRKREGLVAPYEQYF.